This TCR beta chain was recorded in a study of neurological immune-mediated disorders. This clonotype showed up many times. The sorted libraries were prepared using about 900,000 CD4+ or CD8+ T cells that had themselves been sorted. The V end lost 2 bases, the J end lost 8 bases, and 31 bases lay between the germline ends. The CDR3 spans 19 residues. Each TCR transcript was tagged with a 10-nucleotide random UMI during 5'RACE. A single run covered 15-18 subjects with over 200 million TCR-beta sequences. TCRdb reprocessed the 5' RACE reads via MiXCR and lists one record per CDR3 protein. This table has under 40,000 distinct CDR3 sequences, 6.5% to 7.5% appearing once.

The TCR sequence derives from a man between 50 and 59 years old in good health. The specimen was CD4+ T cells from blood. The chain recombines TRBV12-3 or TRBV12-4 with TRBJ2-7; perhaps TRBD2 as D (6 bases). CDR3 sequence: CASSLYFERARTSFIKQYF. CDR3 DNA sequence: TGTGCCAGCAGTTTATATTTCGAGCGGGCAAGGACTTCATTTATAAAGCAGTACTTC.